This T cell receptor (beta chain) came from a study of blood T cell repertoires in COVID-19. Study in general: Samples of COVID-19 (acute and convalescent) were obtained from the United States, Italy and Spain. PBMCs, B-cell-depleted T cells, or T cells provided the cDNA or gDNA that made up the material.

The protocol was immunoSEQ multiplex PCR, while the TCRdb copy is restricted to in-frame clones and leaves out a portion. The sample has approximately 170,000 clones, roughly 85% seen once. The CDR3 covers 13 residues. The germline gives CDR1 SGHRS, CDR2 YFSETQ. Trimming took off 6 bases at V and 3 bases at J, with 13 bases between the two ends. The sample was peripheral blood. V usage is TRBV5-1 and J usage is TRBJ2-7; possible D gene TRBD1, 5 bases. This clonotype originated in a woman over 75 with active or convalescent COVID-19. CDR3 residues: CASNRDSSYEQYF. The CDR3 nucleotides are TGCGCCAGCAATCGTGACAGTAGCTACGAGCAGTACTTC. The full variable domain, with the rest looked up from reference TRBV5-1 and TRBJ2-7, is KAGVTQTPRYLIKTRGQQVTLSCSPISGHRSVSWYQQTPGQGLQFLFEYFSETQRNKGNFPGRFSGRQFSNSRSEMNVSTLELGDSALYLCASNRDSSYEQYFGPGTRLTVT.